This T cell receptor (beta chain) stems from a study of human T cells and chemical hapten exposure (dated by TCRdb to the early 2020s). Regarding the study in general: For sensitization, 2% DPC in acetone was applied to an approximately 2 cm by approximately 2 cm area of upper inner arm skin. Patients additionally received weekly therapeutic DPC doses to the scalp throughout the roughly 26-week study period. Patch testing was done on the upper back using Finn chambers containing 0.01% DPC, and results were scored after 6 days according to International Contact Dermatitis Research Group standards. The mostly female patient cohort included alopecia areata with under or over 50% scalp involvement, alopecia totalis and alopecia universalis. Libraries were combined into a pool for sequencing, and differences in TCR yield between samples came mainly from small differences in library volumes within the pool. Peripheral blood TCR repertoire changes were tracked in vivo in alopecia patients during primary and secondary sensitization to the hapten diphenylcyclopropenone (DPC). Patient blood was sampled pre-sensitization (week 0) and at 2, 6 and about 24 weeks after DPC sensitization. Blood for TCR sequencing was provided by twenty-nine alopecia patients at one to four time points (pre-sensitization, 2, 6 and 24 weeks).

With regard to this clonotype: Which antigen it targets is not known. No clone much larger than this one lies a single base away; base qualities are absent.

Results the study describes overall, beyond this receptor: After repeated subsampling, the strength of the expansion versus patch-test correlation and the threshold at which it became significant changed. Because every patient had alopecia, a presumed autoimmune disease, the patients' immune response might differ from that of healthy individuals. Compared with pre-sensitization or healthy control sets, expanded TCRs formed significantly more large CDR3 similarity clusters, which is consistent with antigen-driven responses. DPC sensitization did not change the number of TCRs with a frequency above 1 in 1000, and there was no evidence of changes in global repertoire structure. The number of PT1 expanded TCRs positively correlated with patch test score, significant at thresholds 8, 16 and 32 but not 4.

The library was prepared using RACE. The sequencer listed for this sample is NextSeq 500. During library preparation, unique molecular identifiers were attached to individual cDNA molecules so that TCRs could be counted in a quantitative, reproducible way. Both TCR alpha and TCR beta chains were sequenced from each blood RNA sample. The authors' pipeline ran thus. A median of roughly 100,000 TCRs per sample was observed, with a range of 23,224 to 690,600. The Decombinator software suite was used to annotate V, J and CDR3 in the TCR reads. For PS versus PT1 abundance plots, all samples were subsampled to the same number of TCRs (28,000). Expanded TCRs were defined as absent before sensitization and observed at least eight times at the 2-week time point. The public reads were quality trimmed at Q25 with fastp and then assembled into clones with MiXCR by TCRdb, keeping productive beta chains. One record per CDR3 amino acid sequence lists the most common genes and DNA. TCRdb's processing, not the study's, gives the V and J calls here. The sample table holds 300,000 to 350,000 distinct CDR3 sequences, of which about 7% were seen once. The ten largest make up less than 10% of the sample.

CDR1 is given as MNHNY and CDR2 as SVGAGI, both from the germline V gene (reference sequence). V and J are truncated by 8 bases and 3 bases respectively, leaving an intervening sequence of 16 bases. The CDR3 runs 14 amino acids, cysteine and phenylalanine included. The read is trimmed to its CDR3 DNA, 42 bases read in frame from base 1. The sample's time point, from its label and the paper: patch test 1, 2 weeks after DPC sensitization. Sample treatment or condition, as interpreted from the label and publication: therapeutic diphenylcyclopropenone sensitization with weekly scalp DPC. At each patch-test visit, blood was drawn before the patch test was applied. Patients were considered eligible if aged 18 to 70, diagnosed with alopecia and deemed suitable for DPC therapy, and patients were excluded if pregnant. Total RNA was extracted from unfractionated whole blood collected in Tempus Blood RNA tubes.

The sequencing here drew on whole blood, taken in connection with sensitization to the hapten diphenylcyclopropenone (DPC). The TCR comes from a woman under 30 with alopecia areata. Some clones in this sample may be carry-over from other donors' samples. This sequence uses TRBV6-6 and TRBJ1-1; the D segment cannot be called with confidence. CDR3 region: CASRQRWVDTEAFF. The DNA reads as follows: TGTGCCAGCCGTCAAAGGTGGGTGGACACTGAAGCTTTCTTT.